Listed here is a single T cell receptor (beta chain). Its matching antigen is unknown. TCRdb reprocessed the 5' RACE reads with MiXCR, giving one entry per CDR3 protein. The sample has about 610,000 distinct CDR3 sequences; roughly 17% are singletons. The CDR3 runs to 15 residues. With 0 bases removed from V and 4 bases from J, the gap between germline ends came to 12 bases. Germline assignment: CDR1 SGHKS and CDR2 YYEKEE (reference sequence). The data were taken from a study of T-cell memory formation after mild COVID-19. The overall study: TCR clusters were largely donor specific. Study-level results: A balance of CD4 and CD8 characterized clones contracting day 15 to 85, whereas later expanders leaned CD4+. CD8+ contracting clones occupied EMRA, while CD4+ ones occupied mainly CM and EM.

The sequenced material came from PBMCs or a T cell subset sorted from them (not recorded which). The rearrangement links TRBV5-5 to TRBJ2-3; the D is unclear. This sequence originates from an adult woman who had mild COVID-19 (a few samples of this study predate the infection). Cell type and time point are not known. CDR3 residues: CASSLDYLASDTQYF. The CDR3 nucleotides are TGTGCCAGCAGCTTGGACTATTTAGCCTCAGATACGCAGTATTTT.